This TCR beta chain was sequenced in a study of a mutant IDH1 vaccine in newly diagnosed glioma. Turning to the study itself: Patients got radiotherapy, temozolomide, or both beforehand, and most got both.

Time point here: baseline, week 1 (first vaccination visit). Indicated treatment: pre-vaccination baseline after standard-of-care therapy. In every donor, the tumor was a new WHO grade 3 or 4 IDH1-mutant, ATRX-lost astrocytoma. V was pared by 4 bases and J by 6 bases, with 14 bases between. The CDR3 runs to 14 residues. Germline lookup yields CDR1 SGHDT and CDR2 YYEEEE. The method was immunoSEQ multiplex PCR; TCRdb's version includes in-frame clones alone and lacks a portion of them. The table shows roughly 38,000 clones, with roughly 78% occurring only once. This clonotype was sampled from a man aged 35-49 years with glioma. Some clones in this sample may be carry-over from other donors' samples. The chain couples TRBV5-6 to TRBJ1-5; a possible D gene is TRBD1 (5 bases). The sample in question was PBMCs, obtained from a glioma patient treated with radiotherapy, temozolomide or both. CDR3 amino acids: CASSRLEGIQPQHF. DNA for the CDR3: TGTGCCAGCAGCCGACTGGAGGGGATTCAGCCCCAGCATTTT.